This T cell receptor (beta chain) was sequenced during a study of cytomegalovirus exposure and HLA in healthy donors. Both 60 Vbeta primers and 13 Jbeta primers went into the PCR. This table comes from immunoSEQ multiplex PCR, and its TCRdb copy is limited to in-frame clones, with some not included. The repertoire holds some 180,000 clones, 60% to 85% seen once, with just under 3% in the top ten. CDR1 and CDR2 from the germline V gene are SNHLY and FYNNEI. The V segment lost 8 bases and the J segment 4 bases; nucleotides outside the gene matches: 15. The CDR3 extends over 16 amino acids. The sample consisted of PBMCs. The receptor was derived from a male donor in good health and CMV-seronegative. V usage is TRBV2 and J usage is TRBJ2-7; TRBD1 aligns across 9 bases. The CDR3 spells CASAQGPTGGGYEQYF. As DNA, the CDR3 is TGTGCCAGCGCTCAGGGCCCCACAGGGGGCGGTTACGAGCAGTACTTC.